The sequence of this T cell receptor beta chain was determined in a study of cytomegalovirus exposure and HLA in healthy donors. Study-wide context: The 100 to 150 validation repertoires and the roughly 680 first-cohort repertoires shared a platform, a later analysis reported. Study conclusions and caveats: In vitro testing confirmed a few CMV-associated chains as specific for CMV antigens.

It was the approximately 120-subject validation cohort, separate from the approximately 670-subject first cohort, to which the donors belonged. Concerning this clone: Its target is not known.

The CDR3 totals 19 residues. Germline assignment: CDR1 MGHRA and CDR2 YSYEKL. V was clipped by 0 bases and J by 2 bases, with 21 bases between them. Using immunoSEQ multiplex PCR, the repertoire was profiled, and TCRdb retains in-frame clones only, with some absent. The sample contains about 360,000 clones, 80% to 90% of which appear only once. Sequencing used PBMCs. The genes are TRBV4-1 and TRBJ2-3, with D possibly being TRBD1 (5 bases). This receptor was obtained from a woman younger than 35 in good health and CMV-seronegative. The CDR3 DNA reads TGCGCCAGCAGCCAAGATAGGTCGAAGGGGCGATCCCCCACAGATACGCAGTATTTT. Amino acids: CASSQDRSKGRSPTDTQYF.